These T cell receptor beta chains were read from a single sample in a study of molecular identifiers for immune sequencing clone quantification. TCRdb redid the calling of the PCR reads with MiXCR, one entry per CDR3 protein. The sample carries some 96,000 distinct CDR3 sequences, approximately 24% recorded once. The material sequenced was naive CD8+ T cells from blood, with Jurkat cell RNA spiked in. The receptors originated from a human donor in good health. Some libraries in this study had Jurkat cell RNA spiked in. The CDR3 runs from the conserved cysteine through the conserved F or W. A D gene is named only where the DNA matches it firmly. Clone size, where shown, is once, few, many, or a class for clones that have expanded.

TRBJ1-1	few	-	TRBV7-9	TGTGCCAGCAGCCTCGGGACCGAGCAGGGGGCTTTCTTT	CASSLGTEQGAFF
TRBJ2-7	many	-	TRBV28	TGTGCCAGCACTGCGACTAAATACGAGCAGTACTTC	CASTATKYEQYF
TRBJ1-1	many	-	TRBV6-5	TGTGCCAAGGTCGGTCCGAACACTGAAGCTTTCTTT	CAKVGPNTEAFF
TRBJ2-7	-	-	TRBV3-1	TGTGCCAGCAGCCCAACGACAGACTACGAGCAGTACTTC	CASSPTTDYEQYF
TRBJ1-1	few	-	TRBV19	TGTGCCAGTAGTATCGGTTTTGGGGACACTGAGGCTTTCTTT	CASSIGFGDTEAFF
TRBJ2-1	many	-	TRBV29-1	TGCAGCGTTGAGTGGGGGGAACGGCAGTTCTTC	CSVEWGERQFF
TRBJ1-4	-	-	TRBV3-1	TGTGCCAGCAGCCAAGATTTTGAAGAACTGTTTTTT	CASSQDFEELFF
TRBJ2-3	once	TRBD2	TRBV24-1	TGTGCCACCAGTAATAGCGGGAGGTACACAGATACGCAGTGTTTT	CATSNSGRYTDTQCF
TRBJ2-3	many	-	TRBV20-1	TGCAGTGCTACGGCCGGAGGCAAGCATCTACAACGAGATACGCAGTATTTT	CSATAGGKHLQRDTQYF
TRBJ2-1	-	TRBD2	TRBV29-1	TGCAGCGTTGAAGGGGTAAATAGCGGGAGTGGGCCCTACAATGAGCAGTTCTTC	CSVEGVNSGSGPYNEQFF
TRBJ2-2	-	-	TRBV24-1	TGTGCCACCAGTGCAGGGACGCAGGAACCCGGGGAGCTGTTTTTT	CATSAGTQEPGELFF
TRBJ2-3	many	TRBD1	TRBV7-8	TGTGCCAGCAGCTGGCCGGGACAGGGTCTAAAAGATACGCAGTATTTT	CASSWPGQGLKDTQYF
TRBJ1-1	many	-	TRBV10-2	TGCGCCAGCAGTGAGTCTATTGGTGGCACTGAAGCTTTCTTT	CASSESIGGTEAFF
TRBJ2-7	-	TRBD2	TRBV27	TGTGCCAGCAGTCCCCCGCATCATAGCGGGAGAGTCCACGAGCAGTACTTC	CASSPPHHSGRVHEQYF
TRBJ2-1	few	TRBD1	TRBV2	TGTGCCAGCAGTGCGTCGGGACAGGGGGCTCGGGAGCAGTTCTTC	CASSASGQGAREQFF
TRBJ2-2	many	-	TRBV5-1	TGCGCCAGCAGCTTTTTGTGGGAAGAGAACACCGGGGAGCTGTTTTTT	CASSFLWEENTGELFF
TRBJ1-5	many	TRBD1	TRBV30	TGTGCCTGGAGTGGCGGGGACAGAATAAATCAGCCCCAGCATTTT	CAWSGGDRINQPQHF
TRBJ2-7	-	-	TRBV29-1	TGCAGCGTTGGGAGTTTTACAGGGATTCCTGACGAGCAGTACTTC	CSVGSFTGIPDEQYF
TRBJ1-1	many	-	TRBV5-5	TGTGCCAGCAGCTTGGATTATCAGGGTATTACAATGAACACTGAAGCTTTCTTT	CASSLDYQGITMNTEAFF
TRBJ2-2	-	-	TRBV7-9	TGTGCCGGCAGCTTACGTGGGTACGGGGAGCTGTTTTTT	CAGSLRGYGELFF
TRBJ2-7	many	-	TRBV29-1	TGCAGCGTTGTGGGCCTAGCGACCCTCCACGAGCAGTACTTC	CSVVGLATLHEQYF
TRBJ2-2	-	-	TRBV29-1	TGCAGCGTTAAATTAGGGGAGCTGTTTTTT	CSVKLGELFF
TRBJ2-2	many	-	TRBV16	TGTGCCGGAAAAGAAAACACCGGGGAGCTGTTTTTT	CAGKENTGELFF
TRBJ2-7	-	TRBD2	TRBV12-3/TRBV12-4	TGTGCCAGCAGTTTGATGAGGACTAGCGGGAGGACCCACCCGTTGCAGTACTTC	CASSLMRTSGRTHPLQYF
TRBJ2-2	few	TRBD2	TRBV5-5	TGTGCCAGCAGCTTAAACGGGAGGGCCGCGAACACCGGGGAGCTGTTTTTT	CASSLNGRAANTGELFF
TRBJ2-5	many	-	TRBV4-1	TGCGCCAGCAGCCAAGGGCAGCAAGAGACCCAGTACTTC	CASSQGQQETQYF
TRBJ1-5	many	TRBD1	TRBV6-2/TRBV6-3	TGTGCCAGCAAGGACTCAGGGGGTGGTCAGCCCCAGCATTTT	CASKDSGGGQPQHF
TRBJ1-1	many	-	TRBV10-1	TGCGCCAGCAGTGAGTCAAGGGCCGGGACTGAAGCTTTCTTT	CASSESRAGTEAFF
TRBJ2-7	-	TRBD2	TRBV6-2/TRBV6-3	TGTGCCAGCAGTTACTCGACTAGCGGGAGAGTCGCCTACGAGCAGTACTTC	CASSYSTSGRVAYEQYF
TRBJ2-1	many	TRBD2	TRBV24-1	TGTGCCACCAGTGATCTGGCTAGCGGCAATGAGCAGTTCTTC	CATSDLASGNEQFF
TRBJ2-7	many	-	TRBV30	TGTGCCTGGAGGAACCGGGGGTCTCGGGGGTACTACGAGCAGTACTTC	CAWRNRGSRGYYEQYF
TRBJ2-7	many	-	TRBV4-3	TGCGCCAGCAGCCAAGTTGCATCAGGGGCCGACTACGAGCAGTACTTC	CASSQVASGADYEQYF
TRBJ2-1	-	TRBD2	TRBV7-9	TGTGCCAGCAGCTCTAGCGGGAGTCTCGACAATGAGCAGTTCTTC	CASSSSGSLDNEQFF
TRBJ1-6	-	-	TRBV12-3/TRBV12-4	TGTGCCAGCAGTTTCTGGCTTCCGAGCTCCTATAATTCACCCCTCCACTTT	CASSFWLPSSYNSPLHF
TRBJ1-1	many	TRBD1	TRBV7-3	TGTGCCAGCAGCATCGACAGGGCCACTGAAGCTTTCTTT	CASSIDRATEAFF
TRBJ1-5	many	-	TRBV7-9	TGTGCCAGCAGCTTAGATGCAGGGCTCCATCAGCCCCAGCATTTT	CASSLDAGLHQPQHF
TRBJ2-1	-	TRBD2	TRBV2	TGTGCCGGCAGACTAGCGCTGTCGTCCTACAATGAGCAGTTCTTC	CAGRLALSSYNEQFF
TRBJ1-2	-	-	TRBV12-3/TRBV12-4	TGTGCCGGCAGTTTAGCCGCTGTAACTATGAGCGGCTACACCTTC	CAGSLAAVTMSGYTF
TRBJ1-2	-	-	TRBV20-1	TGCAGTGCTGGAGGGTCCGACGGCTACACCTTC	CSAGGSDGYTF
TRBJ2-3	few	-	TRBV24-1	TGTGCCACCAGTGATCCGTACAGCGGCACAGATACGCAGTATTTT	CATSDPYSGTDTQYF
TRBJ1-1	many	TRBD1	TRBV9	TGTGCCAGCAGCGTAGCAACAGGGGGCAACACTGAAGCTTTCTTT	CASSVATGGNTEAFF
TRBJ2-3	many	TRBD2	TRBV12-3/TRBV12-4	TGTGCCAGCAGTTTCCCCCTAGCGGGAGTGATGGATACGCAGTATTTT	CASSFPLAGVMDTQYF
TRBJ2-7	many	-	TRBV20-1	TGCAGTGCTATTTCCCTTTCGAGCCCTCTGAGCTCCTACGAGCAGTACTTC	CSAISLSSPLSSYEQYF
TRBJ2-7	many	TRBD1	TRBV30	TGTGCCTGGAGGACGGGACAGGGGGCGGGCGAGCAGTACTTC	CAWRTGQGAGEQYF
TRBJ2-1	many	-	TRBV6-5	TGTGCCAGCAGTTACTCGAAAGCGGTGTGGAGTGGGAATGAGCAGTTCTTC	CASSYSKAVWSGNEQFF
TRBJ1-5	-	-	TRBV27	TGTGCCAGCAGTTTACTTGCAGGGCTAAATCAGCCCCAGCATTTT	CASSLLAGLNQPQHF
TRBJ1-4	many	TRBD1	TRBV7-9	TGTGCCAGCTACGGGACAGCTAATGAAAAACTGTTTTTT	CASYGTANEKLFF
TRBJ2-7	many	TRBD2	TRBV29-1	TGCAGCGTTGACATAGCGGGCGCCTACGAGCAGTACTTC	CSVDIAGAYEQYF
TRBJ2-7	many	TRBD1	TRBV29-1	TGCAGCGTAAGACAGGGATCCTACGAGCAGTACTTC	CSVRQGSYEQYF
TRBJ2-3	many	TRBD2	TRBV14	TGTGCCAGCAGCCCCCTCGGAGGTGGTTACGGGACTAACACAGATACGCAGTATTTT	CASSPLGGGYGTNTDTQYF
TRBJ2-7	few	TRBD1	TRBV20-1	TGCAGTGCCGGCCCGGACAGGGGTTCCTACGAGCAGTACTTC	CSAGPDRGSYEQYF
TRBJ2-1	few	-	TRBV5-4	TGTGCCAGCAGCTTGGGCACAGCCGGCGATGAGCAGTTCTTC	CASSLGTAGDEQFF